The source of this T cell receptor beta chain is a study of blood T cell repertoires in COVID-19. The wider study: Collection of acute and convalescent COVID-19 samples took place in the United States, Italy and Spain.

Original processing methods: Estimated nucleated cell counts came from reference gene primer amplification. Clones were read by immunoSEQ multiplex PCR, and TCRdb kept only the in-frame ones, dropping some. V, J and clone size are taken as reported in that table, and D and trimming were inferred from the DNA itself. Of 65,000 to 75,000 clones listed, about 92% are singletons. Germline CDR1 SNHLY, CDR2 FYNNEI. CDR3 length: 14 amino acids. Trimming cost V 1 base and J 0 bases, with 6 bases left between them. The V gene is TRBV2, the J gene TRBJ1-1, with D tentatively TRBD1 (5 bases). The sequenced material came from peripheral blood. The receptor's source is a man aged 50-59 years with acute or convalescent COVID-19. The chain's CDR3 is CASSEDRMNTEAFF. In DNA, the CDR3 is TGTGCCAGCAGTGAAGACAGGATGAACACTGAAGCTTTCTTT.